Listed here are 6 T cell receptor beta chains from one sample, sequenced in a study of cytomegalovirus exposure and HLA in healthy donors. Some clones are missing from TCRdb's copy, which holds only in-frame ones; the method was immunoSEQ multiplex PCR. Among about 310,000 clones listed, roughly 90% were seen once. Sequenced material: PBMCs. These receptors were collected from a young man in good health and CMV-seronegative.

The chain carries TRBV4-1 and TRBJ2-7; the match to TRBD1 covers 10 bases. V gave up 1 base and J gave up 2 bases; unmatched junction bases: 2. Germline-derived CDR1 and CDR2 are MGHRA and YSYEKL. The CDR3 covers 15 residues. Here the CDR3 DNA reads TGCGCCAGCAGCCAAGGGGACAGGGGCCCCTACGAGCAGTACTTC. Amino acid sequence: CASSQGDRGPYEQYF.

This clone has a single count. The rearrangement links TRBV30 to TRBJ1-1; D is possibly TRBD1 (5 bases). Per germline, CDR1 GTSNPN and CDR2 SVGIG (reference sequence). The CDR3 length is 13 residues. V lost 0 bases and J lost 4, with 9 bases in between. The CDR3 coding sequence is TGTGCCTGGAGTGTAAGGGGTGGCACTGAAGCTTTCTTT. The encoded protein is CAWSVRGGTEAFF.

For the CDR3, the DNA is TGCGCCAGCAGCTTCCAACAGGGAAACACCATATATTTT. It specifies CASSFQQGNTIYF. The chain employs TRBV5-1 and TRBJ1-3, with unresolved D. Germline V gene data show CDR1 as SGHRS and CDR2 as YFSETQ. CDR3 length: 13 residues. With 2 bases removed from V and 4 bases from J, the gap between germline ends came to 7 bases.

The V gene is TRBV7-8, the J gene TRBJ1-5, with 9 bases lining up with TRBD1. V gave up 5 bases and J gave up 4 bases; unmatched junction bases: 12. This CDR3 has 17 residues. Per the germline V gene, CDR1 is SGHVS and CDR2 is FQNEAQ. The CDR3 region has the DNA TGTGCCAGCAGCGGGGGGGACAGGGAGGGGATTAATCAGCCCCAGCATTTT. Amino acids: CASSGGDREGINQPQHF.

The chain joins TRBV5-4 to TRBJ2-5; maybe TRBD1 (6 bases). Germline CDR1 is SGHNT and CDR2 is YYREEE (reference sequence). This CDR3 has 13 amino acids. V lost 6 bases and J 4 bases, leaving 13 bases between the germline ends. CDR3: CASKLGDTETQYF. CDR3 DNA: TGTGCCAGCAAATTGGGGGACACAGAGACCCAGTACTTC.

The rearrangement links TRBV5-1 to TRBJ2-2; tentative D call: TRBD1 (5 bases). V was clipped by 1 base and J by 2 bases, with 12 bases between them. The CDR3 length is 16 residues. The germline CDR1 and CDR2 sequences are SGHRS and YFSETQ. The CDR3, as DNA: TGCGCCAGCAGCTTGAGACAGCCAAGTAACACCGGGGAGCTGTTTTTT. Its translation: CASSLRQPSNTGELFF.